A selection of T cell receptor beta chains follows, all from one sample in a study of CD8 T cells in Susac syndrome. TCRdb re-derived calls from the immunoSEQ multiplex PCR reads in MiXCR, one entry per CDR3 protein. The repertoire holds over 150,000 distinct CDR3 sequences, with about 93% as singletons. Sequenced input: CD4+ T cells from PBMCs. The receptors come from a human donor with multiple sclerosis. Both conserved end residues are trimmed from each CDR3.

CDR3aa	v_gene	j_gene	len
ASRLTGRGDNEQF	TRBV7-3	TRBJ2-1	13
ASSQRSLTDTQY	TRBV14	TRBJ2-3	12
ASSSATASGGYT	TRBV12-3/TRBV12-4	TRBJ1-2	12
ASSLGASGARETQY	TRBV7-9	TRBJ2-5	14
ASSYSGGGLPYEQY	TRBV6-6	TRBJ2-7	14
ASSPDSRGGQPQH	TRBV6-2/TRBV6-3	TRBJ1-5	13
ASSEWGAGSYNEQF	TRBV10-1	TRBJ2-1	14
ASSLSPQGLEAF	TRBV28	TRBJ1-1	12
ASSRKNRAGANVLT	TRBV5-6	TRBJ2-6	14
SVGRPTPTGELF	TRBV29-1	TRBJ2-2	12
ASSFQTAFSGNTIY	TRBV5-1	TRBJ1-3	14
ASRPRRGNSPLH	TRBV12-3/TRBV12-4	TRBJ1-6	12
ASRPTSGRSHEQF	TRBV27	TRBJ2-1	13
ATSGLRTGGTDTQY	TRBV24-1	TRBJ2-3	14
ASKSSTGKVDTQY	TRBV19	TRBJ2-3	13
ASSFWEGTEAF	TRBV27	TRBJ1-1	11
SARGTLGPGEETQY	TRBV20-1	TRBJ2-5	14
ASRNSGIMNTEAF	TRBV5-6	TRBJ1-1	13
ASSLETGPETQY	TRBV5-5	TRBJ2-5	12
ASLNNGKGIQY	TRBV7-2	TRBJ2-4	11
ASSIGGVPSFLPNIQY	TRBV19	TRBJ2-4	16
ASSLGTEYNEQF	TRBV6-1	TRBJ2-1	12
SARDSLPGGQPQH	TRBV20-1	TRBJ1-5	13
ASSLVGRMNTEAF	TRBV5-6	TRBJ1-1	13
ATQQGAGELF	TRBV19	TRBJ2-2	10
AWSGQPGRTLSGANVLT	TRBV30	TRBJ2-6	17
ASSSGPKAF	TRBV7-2	TRBJ1-1	9
SAVESGNTDTQY	TRBV20-1	TRBJ2-3	12
ASSLLESTDTQY	TRBV4-3	TRBJ2-3	12
ASSAGTGYQPQH	TRBV9	TRBJ1-5	12
ASSSIVTDTQY	TRBV7-3	TRBJ2-3	11
AWRKSGVKTQY	TRBV30	TRBJ2-5	11
ASSPLTTREPQY	TRBV18	TRBJ2-5	12
ASSLDGFQETQY	TRBV11-2	TRBJ2-5	12
ATSRVWTGATDTQY	TRBV15	TRBJ2-3	14
ASSLENQETQY	TRBV7-6	TRBJ2-5	11
AWSVNSGVLETQY	TRBV30	TRBJ2-5	13
ASSVDSTPVLDQPQH	TRBV9	TRBJ1-5	15
ASSRDRGQGGYT	TRBV3-1	TRBJ1-2	12
AIREQALNTEAF	TRBV10-3	TRBJ1-1	12
ASSLEASGGQQGTQY	TRBV7-6	TRBJ2-3	15
AWTRQGQGYEQY	TRBV30	TRBJ2-7	12
ASGLVQRGNTGELF	TRBV12-5	TRBJ2-2	14
ASSYSYSSYEQY	TRBV6-5	TRBJ2-7	12
ASSLQGAEKLF	TRBV27	TRBJ1-4	11
ASSLGDRDHEQY	TRBV5-1	TRBJ2-7	12
ASSEGPQETQY	TRBV2	TRBJ2-5	11
ASSSNLGTGDYNEQF	TRBV28	TRBJ2-1	15
ASSFSGLETQY	TRBV5-6	TRBJ2-5	11
ASSLRPDTVYGYT	TRBV7-3	TRBJ1-2	13
ASSSSAGAPYEQY	TRBV9	TRBJ2-7	13
ASSATGQRAKNIQY	TRBV6-6	TRBJ2-4	14
ASSRLGAGELF	TRBV7-2	TRBJ2-2	11